Listed here is a single T cell receptor beta chain. The sample belongs to a study of cytomegalovirus exposure and HLA in healthy donors. CDR3 length: 22 residues. 60 Vbeta and 13 Jbeta primers were used in PCR. Repertoires were generated with immunoSEQ multiplex PCR, while TCRdb's copy carries only in-frame clones and drops some. Among some 140,000 clones listed, 87% were seen once. This clonotype was obtained from a woman aged 25 to 39 in good health and CMV-seronegative. The V call is TRBV21-1, the J call TRBJ2-6; the table assigns TRBD2, which was not confirmed against the DNA. TRBV21-1 is marked as a pseudogene. Sequencing was carried out using PBMCs. CDR3 sequence (DNA): TGTGCCAGCAGCAAAGATCTCCTAGCGGGAGGGCTAGATCAGAGGGGGGCCAACGTCCTGACTTTC. This gives the protein CASSKDLLAGGLDQRGANVLTF.